The 17 T cell receptor beta chains below come from one sample, sequenced in a study of PD-L1 blockade in urothelial cancer. The assay was immunoSEQ multiplex PCR, and TCRdb's table has in-frame clones only and misses some. The table records about 56,000 clones, about 85% of them present only once. The time point denotes: pretreatment peripheral blood. The sequencing here drew on PBMCs, taken around atezolizumab (anti-PD-L1) treatment. All receptors derive from a man between 65 and 80 years old with urothelial cancer.

The chain couples TRBV6-1 to TRBJ2-3; 8 nucleotides align to TRBD2. V shed 3 bases, J shed 1 base, and the junction held 9 bases outside the gene matches. The CDR3 runs to 17 residues. CDR1 is MNHNS, CDR2 SASEGT, per germline. The CDR3 region has the DNA TGTGCCAGCAGTGACCGGGAGGGCCCCATACGCACAGATACGCAGTATTTT. Translation: CASSDREGPIRTDTQYF.

The chain carries TRBV7-9 and TRBJ1-2, with 9 bases lining up with TRBD1. The germline gives CDR1 SEHNR, CDR2 FQNEAQ (reference sequence). This CDR3 region has 16 residues. The junction had 8 bases not matched to a gene; V was cut back by 3 bases and J by 3 bases. The CDR3 coding sequence is TGTGCCAGCAGCTTGGCCAGACAGGGGGAGTACTATGGCTACACCTTC. It is translated as CASSLARQGEYYGYTF.

This clone was seen a few times. The CDR3 here is CASSTLAGHSYEQYF. The CDR3 DNA follows: TGTGCCAGTAGTACTCTAGCGGGCCACTCCTACGAGCAGTACTTC. The rearrangement links TRBV19 to TRBJ2-7, with 8 bases matching TRBD2. V was clipped by 4 bases and J by 0 bases; unmatched bases: 5. This CDR3 is built from 15 residues. Germline CDR1 is LNHDA and CDR2 is SQIVND (reference sequence).

This chain links TRBV2 with TRBJ2-5; D unclear. Trimming shortened V by 4 bases and J by 1 base, and 16 bases separated the two germline ends. The CDR3 totals 16 residues. Germline V gene sequence: CDR1 SNHLY, CDR2 FYNNEI. Here the CDR3 DNA reads TGTGCCAGCAGTGGTCGCGGCGGCTCCTCCCAAGAGACCCAGTACTTC. This sequence encodes CASSGRGGSSQETQYF.

The chain joins TRBV19 to TRBJ2-3, with 8 positions matching TRBD2. V lost 1 base and J lost 6; bases outside the gene matches: 12. Germline V gene sequence: CDR1 LNHDA, CDR2 SQIVND (reference sequence). The CDR3 runs 17 residues. CDR3 amino acids: CASSIVAGGPSEDTQYF. The CDR3 DNA follows: TGTGCCAGTAGTATAGTTGCGGGAGGCCCATCGGAGGATACGCAGTATTTT.

The chain has TRBV6-1 and TRBJ1-5; 7 bases match TRBD1. CDR3 length: 20 amino acids. Germline V gene sequence: CDR1 MNHNS, CDR2 SASEGT. The V segment lost 3 bases and the J segment 3 bases; nucleotides outside the gene matches: 20. CDR3 loop: CASSDSFLTGLKGANQPQHF. The CDR3 DNA reads as TGTGCCAGCAGTGACAGCTTCCTTACAGGGTTGAAGGGGGCCAATCAGCCCCAGCATTTT.

This clone occurred once. The chain is built from TRBV4-1 and TRBJ2-3; 8 bases agree with TRBD2. V lost 3 bases and J lost 14; bases outside the gene matches: 22. This CDR3 is built from 17 residues. Germline-derived CDR1 and CDR2 are MGHRA and YSYEKL. CDR3 in DNA: TGCGCCAGCAGCCATCCTCCCGGGGGGGCCAAACACAGATACGCGTATTTT. Translating it yields CASSHPPGGAKHRYAYF.

The chain combines TRBV28 with TRBJ2-7; D is ambiguous. This CDR3 is 11 amino acids long. Germline V gene sequence: CDR1 MDHEN, CDR2 SYDVKM. Trimming stripped 5 bases from V and 4 bases from J, with 6 bases between. CDR3 in DNA: TGTGCCAGCAGTCTAGATTACGAGCAGTACTTC. It specifies CASSLDYEQYF.

This sequence joins TRBV7-9 and TRBJ1-2, with TRBD1 as a possible D gene (5 bases). The ends were cut back, 5 bases at V and 5 bases at J, with 15 bases in the middle. Germline V gene sequence: CDR1 SEHNR, CDR2 FQNEAQ (reference sequence). This CDR3 spans 14 amino acids. Here the CDR3 DNA reads TGTGCCAGCAGCCCCTTAAGCCCAGGGTATGGCTACACCTTC. Its translation: CASSPLSPGYGYTF.

This clone showed up just once. The gene calls are TRBV14 and TRBJ2-1, with a possible D match to TRBD1 (6 bases). CDR3 length: 14 residues. The V gene lost 0 bases and the J gene lost 15 bases, with 18 bases spanning the gap. Germline V CDR1 and CDR2: SGHDN, FVKESK. The CDR3 protein is CASSQEFRGRGLFF. CDR3 DNA: TGTGCCAGCAGCCAAGAATTCCGGGGCAGGGGTTTGTTCTTC.

The chain employs TRBV12-5 and TRBJ1-2; D might be TRBD1 (6 bases). Per germline, CDR1 LGHNT and CDR2 FRNRAP. The V and J ends lost 1 base and 6 bases respectively, with 18 bases between them. This CDR3 comprises 16 residues. For the CDR3, the DNA is TGTGCTAGTGGTTTGGCATTGACAGGCCATTATAATGGCTACACCTTC. Translating gives CASGLALTGHYNGYTF.

V and J are TRBV7-8 and TRBJ2-2, with 11 bases lining up with TRBD2. Germline loops: CDR1 SGHVS, CDR2 FQNEAQ. This CDR3 comprises 17 residues. The trim removed 2 bases at V and 5 bases at J, leaving 7 bases unmatched. The CDR3 nucleotides read TGTGCCAGCAGCTTACCTAGCGGGAGGTCGTGGACCGGGGAGCTGTTTTTT. Translation gives CASSLPSGRSWTGELFF. Complete variable domain (other parts from reference TRBV7-8 and TRBJ2-2): GAGVSQSPRYKVAKRGQDVALRCDPISGHVSLFWYQQALGQGPEFLTYFQNEAQLDKSGLPSDRFFAERPEGSVSTLKIQRTQQEDSAVYLCASSLPSGRSWTGELFFGEGSRLTVL.

The chain combines TRBV11-2 with TRBJ1-1; 8 nucleotides agree with TRBD1. Germline CDR1 is SGHAT and CDR2 is FQNNGV. The length of the CDR3 is 15 residues. V dropped 2 bases and J dropped 6; count of bases not matched to a gene: 8. The CDR3 loop is CASSLSQGARSEAFF. CDR3 sequence (DNA): TGTGCCAGCAGCTTATCTCAGGGGGCGCGGTCTGAAGCTTTCTTT.

The chain has TRBV2 and TRBJ1-5, with a possible D match to TRBD1 (6 bases). The CDR3 covers 16 residues. Trimming shortened V by 8 bases and J by 0 bases, and 17 bases separated the two germline ends. Per germline, CDR1 SNHLY and CDR2 FYNNEI. The CDR3 reads CASAPGHISSNQPQHF. The CDR3 coding sequence is TGTGCCAGCGCACCGGGACATATCTCTAGCAATCAGCCCCAGCATTTT.

This chain joins TRBV19 and TRBJ2-3, with TRBD2 identical over 10 bases. The CDR3 length is 14 residues. Germline V gene lookup returns CDR1 LNHDA and CDR2 SQIVND (reference sequence). Losses at the gene ends were 5 bases for V and 5 bases for J; bases not matched to a gene: 4. The CDR3 spells CASSSSGGEDTQYF. CDR3 sequence (DNA): TGTGCCAGTAGTTCTAGCGGGGGTGAAGATACGCAGTATTTT. Full variable domain (remainder filled in from reference TRBV19 and TRBJ2-3): DGGITQSPKYLFRKEGQNVTLSCEQNLNHDAMYWYRQDPGQGLRLIYYSQIVNDFQKGDIAEGYSVSREKKESFPLTVTSAQKNPTAFYLCASSSSGGEDTQYFGPGTRLTVL.

This chain uses TRBV19 with TRBJ2-6; unclear D gene. Germline V gene data show CDR1 as LNHDA and CDR2 as SQIVND (reference sequence). There are 14 residues in the CDR3. The germline V and J ends were trimmed by 8 bases and 2 bases, with 10 bases remaining between them. The CDR3 loop is CASRSQAGANVLTF. Here the CDR3 DNA reads TGTGCCAGTCGGTCGCAGGCTGGGGCCAACGTCCTGACTTTC.

This chain uses TRBV5-1 with TRBJ2-7; a possible D gene is TRBD2 (6 bases). Trimming removed 4 bases from V and 7 bases from J, with 15 bases in between. The CDR3 is 13 residues long. Germline lookup yields CDR1 SGHRS and CDR2 YFSETQ. The CDR3 is CASSPTGLMEQYF. CDR3 in DNA: TGCGCCAGCAGCCCGACGGGACTGATGGAGCAGTACTTC.